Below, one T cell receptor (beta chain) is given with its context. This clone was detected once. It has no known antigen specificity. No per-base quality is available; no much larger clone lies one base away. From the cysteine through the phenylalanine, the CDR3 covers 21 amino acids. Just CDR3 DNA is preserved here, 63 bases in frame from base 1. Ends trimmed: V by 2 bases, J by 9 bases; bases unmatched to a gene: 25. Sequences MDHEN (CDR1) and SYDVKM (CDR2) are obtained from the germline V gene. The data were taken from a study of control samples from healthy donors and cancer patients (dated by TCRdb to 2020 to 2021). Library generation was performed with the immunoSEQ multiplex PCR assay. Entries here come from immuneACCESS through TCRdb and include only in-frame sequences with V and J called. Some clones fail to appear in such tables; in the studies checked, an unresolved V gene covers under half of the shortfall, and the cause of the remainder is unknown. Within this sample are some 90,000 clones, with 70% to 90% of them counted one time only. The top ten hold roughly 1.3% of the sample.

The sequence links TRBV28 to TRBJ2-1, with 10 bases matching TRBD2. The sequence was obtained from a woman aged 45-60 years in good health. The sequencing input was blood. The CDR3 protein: CASSLIGRGFSSGRRDPEQFF. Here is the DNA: TGTGCCAGCAGTTTAATCGGGCGGGGTTTCAGTAGCGGGAGGAGAGATCCTGAGCAGTTCTTC.